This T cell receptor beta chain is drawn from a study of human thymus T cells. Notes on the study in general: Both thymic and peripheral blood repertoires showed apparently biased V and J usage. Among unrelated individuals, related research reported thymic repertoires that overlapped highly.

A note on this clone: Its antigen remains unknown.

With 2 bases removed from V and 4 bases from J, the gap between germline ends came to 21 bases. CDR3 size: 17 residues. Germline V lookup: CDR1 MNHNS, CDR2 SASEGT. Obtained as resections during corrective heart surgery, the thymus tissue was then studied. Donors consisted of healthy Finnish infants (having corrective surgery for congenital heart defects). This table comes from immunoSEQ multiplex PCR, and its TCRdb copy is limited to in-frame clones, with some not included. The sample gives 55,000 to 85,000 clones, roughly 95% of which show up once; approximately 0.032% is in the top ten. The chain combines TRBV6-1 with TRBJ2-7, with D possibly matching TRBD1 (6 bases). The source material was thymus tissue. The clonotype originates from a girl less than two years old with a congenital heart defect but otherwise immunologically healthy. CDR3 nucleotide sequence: TGTGCCAGCAGTGAAAGTTCGCCGGGACATAAGCAATACGAGCAGTACTTC. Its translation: CASSESSPGHKQYEQYF.